This T cell receptor beta chain came from a study of blood T cell repertoires in COVID-19 (dated by TCRdb to 2018 to 2021). Notes on the research overall: Collaborator samples came from the United States, Italy and Spain and covered acute and convalescent phases of COVID-19. The prospective study material was composed of cDNA or gDNA derived from T cells, B-cell-depleted T cells, or PBMCs. Subjects who had been exposed to COVID-19, were actively infected with it, or had recovered from it provided the deeply sampled blood TCRbeta repertoires that made up the dataset. The repertoires were made available in a free public database intended to serve as a resource for research on the immune response to SARS-CoV-2. The samples were drawn from two sources: the first 160 participants of the ongoing ImmuneRACE study, and over 1,000 subjects contributed by 6 global collaborators. Nearly every sample came with metadata listing a de-identified subject ID, COVID-19 status, age in years and sex. Where HLA class I and class II types were available, the types were taken from metadata supplied by the sample provider, not from assay-based typing.

Collaborating institutions collected whole blood in K2EDTA tubes following their own protocols. Collaborator samples were shipped for TCRbeta analysis as frozen whole blood, isolated PBMCs, or DNA extracted from either sample type. Here V drops 4 bases and J drops 6 bases, and the junction holds 10 bases not matched to any gene. The CDR1 and CDR2 encoded by the germline V gene are SGHRS and YFSETQ. The CDR3, cysteine through phenylalanine, is 15 amino acids long. The DNA shown is the 45-base CDR3, in frame from base 1. TCRbeta CDR3 regions were amplified from genomic DNA using the immunoSEQ Assay, a bias-controlled multiplex PCR. As for how the authors treated the data: The number of nucleated cells in each sample was estimated by amplification of reference gene primers within the assay. To quantify the absolute abundance of each unique TCRbeta CDR3 rearrangement, sequence reads were collapsed and filtered. For each sample, productive Simpson clonality was calculated as the square root of Simpson's diversity index over productive rearrangements. TCRdb stores this immuneACCESS table with in-frame sequences only. Part of the clones is absent; in the studies checked, under half of the shortfall reflects unresolved V genes, and no reason is known for the rest. The V and J calls and clone size are taken from that table; D and trimming were inferred from the DNA. Counted in this sample were about 35,000 clones; 87% of them appeared once. Of the sample, 10% falls within the top ten clones.

Study-wide findings and limitations: How much clinical and demographic metadata was included differed by source and by participant, and the metadata was provided uncurated.

A word on this clone: The clone's antigen remains unknown. Base qualities were left out, and no much larger clone turns up one base away.

This receptor was identified in a man aged 80 or over with active COVID-19. The sequence is built from TRBV5-1 and TRBJ2-7; TRBD2 matches 10 bases in the middle. What was sequenced was peripheral blood. This receptor has the CDR3 CASSINSGLAVEQYF. The DNA sequence is given as TGCGCCAGCAGCATTAATTCTGGACTAGCGGTCGAGCAGTACTTC.